A single count supports the clone carrying this T cell receptor beta chain. What it recognizes is unknown. Only in-frame clones appear in the TCRdb table, and some are missing; sequencing was by immunoSEQ multiplex PCR. This repertoire shows about 61,000 clones, 65% to 80% found once; its top ten account for just over 2.5%. The source of the sample is a study of neoadjuvant anti-PD-1 for oral cavity cancer. As for the study in general: Around day 43, patients without progression received a fourth nivolumab dose before surgery. Study-wide results and limits: Pretreatment Treg/Th17 ratio correlated inversely with post-treatment tumor clonality. TCR analyses covered only a few patients per response group.

Per the germline V gene, CDR1 is MDHEN and CDR2 is SYDVKM. The CDR3 extends over 15 amino acids. The V gene lost 8 bases and the J gene lost 1 base, with 17 bases spanning the gap. These newly diagnosed stage II-IVA oral cavity squamous cell carcinoma patients had no prior systemic or radiation treatment. The receptor was isolated from a person aged 40 to 85 with oral cavity squamous cell carcinoma. This sequence joins TRBV28 and TRBJ1-1; D remains unclear. The source material was PBMCs, sampled before nivolumab (anti-PD-1) treatment. CDR3 bases: TGTGCCAGCTGGAGTGGGCAGCTGGGGAACACTGAAGCTTTCTTT. This sequence encodes CASWSGQLGNTEAFF.